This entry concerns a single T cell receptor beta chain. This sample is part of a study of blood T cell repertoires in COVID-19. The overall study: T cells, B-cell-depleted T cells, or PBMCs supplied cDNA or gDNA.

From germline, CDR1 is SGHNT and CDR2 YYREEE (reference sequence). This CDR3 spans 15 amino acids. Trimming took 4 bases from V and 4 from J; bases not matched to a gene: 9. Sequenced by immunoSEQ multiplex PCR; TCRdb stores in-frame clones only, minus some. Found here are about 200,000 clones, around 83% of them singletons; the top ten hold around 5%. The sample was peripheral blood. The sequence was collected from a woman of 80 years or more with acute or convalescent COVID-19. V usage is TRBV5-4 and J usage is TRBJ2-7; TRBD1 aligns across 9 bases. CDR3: CASSAGSGQGYEQYF. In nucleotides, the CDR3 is TGTGCCAGCAGCGCTGGGTCGGGACAGGGATACGAGCAGTACTTC.